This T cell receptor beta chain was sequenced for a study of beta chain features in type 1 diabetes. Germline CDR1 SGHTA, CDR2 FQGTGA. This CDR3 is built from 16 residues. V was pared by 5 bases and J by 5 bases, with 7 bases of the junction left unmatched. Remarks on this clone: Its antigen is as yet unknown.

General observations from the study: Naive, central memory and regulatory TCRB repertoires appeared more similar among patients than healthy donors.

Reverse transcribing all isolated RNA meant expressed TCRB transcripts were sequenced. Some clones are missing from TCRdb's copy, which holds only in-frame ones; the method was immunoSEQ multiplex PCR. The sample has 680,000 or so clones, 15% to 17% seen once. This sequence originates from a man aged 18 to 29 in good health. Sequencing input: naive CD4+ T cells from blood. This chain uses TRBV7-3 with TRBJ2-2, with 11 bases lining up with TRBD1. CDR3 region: CASSPTGTGGTGELFF. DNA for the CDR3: TGTGCCAGCAGCCCCACTGGGACAGGGGGAACCGGGGAGCTGTTTTTT.